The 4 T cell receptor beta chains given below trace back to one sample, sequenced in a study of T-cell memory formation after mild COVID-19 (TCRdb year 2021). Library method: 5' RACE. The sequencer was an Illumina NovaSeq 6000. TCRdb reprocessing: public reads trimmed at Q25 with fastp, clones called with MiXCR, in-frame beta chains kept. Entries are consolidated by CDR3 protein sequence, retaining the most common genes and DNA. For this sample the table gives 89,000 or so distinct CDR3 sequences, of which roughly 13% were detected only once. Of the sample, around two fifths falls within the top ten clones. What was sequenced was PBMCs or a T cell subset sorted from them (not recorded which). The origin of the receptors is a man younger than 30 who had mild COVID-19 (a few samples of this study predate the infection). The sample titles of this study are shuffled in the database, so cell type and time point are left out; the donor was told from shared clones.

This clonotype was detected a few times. As DNA, the CDR3 is TGTGCCAGCAGCTCGTTGGAAGAGACAGTGGACACCATATATTTT. Protein: CASSSLEETVDTIYF. The J gene is TRBJ1-3, the V gene TRBV7-9, with a weak D call TRBD1 (5 bases). V gave up 4 bases and J gave up 8 bases, with 18 bases separating them. The CDR3 sequence is 15 residues long. Per the germline V gene, CDR1 is SEHNR and CDR2 is FQNEAQ (reference sequence).

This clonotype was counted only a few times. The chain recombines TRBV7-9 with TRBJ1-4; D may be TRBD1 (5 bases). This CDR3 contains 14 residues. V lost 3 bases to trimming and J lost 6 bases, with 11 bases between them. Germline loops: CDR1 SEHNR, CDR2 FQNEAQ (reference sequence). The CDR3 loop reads CASSFLTDDEKLFF. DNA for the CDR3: TGTGCCAGCAGCTTCCTGACAGATGATGAAAAACTGTTTTTT.

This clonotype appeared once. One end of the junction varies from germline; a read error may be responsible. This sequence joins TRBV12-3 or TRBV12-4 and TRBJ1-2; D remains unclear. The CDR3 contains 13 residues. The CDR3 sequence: CASSFPGSYVYTF. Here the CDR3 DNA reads TGTGCCAGCAGTTTTCCGGGGAGCTATGTCTACACCTTC.

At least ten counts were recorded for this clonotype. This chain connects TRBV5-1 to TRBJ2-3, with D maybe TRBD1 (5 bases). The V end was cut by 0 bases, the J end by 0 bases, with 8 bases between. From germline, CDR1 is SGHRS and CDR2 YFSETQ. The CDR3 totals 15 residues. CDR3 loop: CASSLAQGSTDTQYF. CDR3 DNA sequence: TGCGCCAGCAGCTTGGCCCAGGGTAGCACAGATACGCAGTATTTT.